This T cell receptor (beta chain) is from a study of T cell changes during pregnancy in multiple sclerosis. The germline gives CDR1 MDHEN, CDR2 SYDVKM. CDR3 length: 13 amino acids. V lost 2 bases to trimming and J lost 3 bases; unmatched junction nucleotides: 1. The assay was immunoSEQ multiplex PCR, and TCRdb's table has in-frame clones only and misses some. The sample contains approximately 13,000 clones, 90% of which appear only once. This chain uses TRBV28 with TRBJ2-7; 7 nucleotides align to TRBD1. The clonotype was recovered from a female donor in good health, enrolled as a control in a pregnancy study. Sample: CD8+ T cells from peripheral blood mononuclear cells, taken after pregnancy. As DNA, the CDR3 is TGTGCCAGCAGTTTAACAGGGGTCTACGAGCAGTACTTC. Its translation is CASSLTGVYEQYF. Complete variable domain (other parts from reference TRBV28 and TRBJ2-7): DVKVTQSSRYLVKRTGEKVFLECVQDMDHENMFWYRQDPGLGLRLIYFSYDVKMKEKGDIPEGYSVSREKKERFSLILESASTNQTSMYLCASSLTGVYEQYFGPGTRLTVT.